This T cell receptor (beta chain) was identified during a study of T cell repertoires in cytomegalovirus infection. This clonotype was counted between two and nine times. From the reads, TCRdb called clonotypes with MiXCR, one entry per CDR3 protein. The sample has approximately 100,000 distinct CDR3 sequences, about 25% seen once. The source of this sequence is a human donor in good health (CMV status not recorded). Some clones in this sample may be carry-over from other donors' samples. Sample: CD8+ T cells from PBMCs.

The CDR3 spells CASSFTTGHDEQYF. CDR3 nucleotide sequence: TGTGCCAGCAGTTTCACAACAGGGCACGACGAGCAGTACTTC. The chain combines TRBV12-3 or TRBV12-4 with TRBJ2-7, with D perhaps matching TRBD1 (6 bases). The length of the CDR3 is 14 residues. Trimming pared 3 bases from V and 5 bases from J, leaving 14 bases between.